Listed below are T cell receptor beta chains from one sample, sequenced in a study of control samples from healthy donors and cancer patients. Method: immunoSEQ multiplex PCR; TCRdb's copy keeps in-frame clones and lacks some. Of about 160,000 clones in the sample, 80% to 95% were seen once. The specimen sequenced was blood. All receptors come from a man younger than 30 in good health. Both conserved end residues are trimmed from each CDR3. Expanded clones are given a class, and other clones once, few, many or no size at all.

j_gene,abundance,v_gene,CDR3aa
TRBJ1-5,few,TRBV2,ASSEPLGTAYSNQPQH
TRBJ1-1,NA,TRBV12-3/TRBV12-4,ASSLGGPEAF
TRBJ1-5,NA,TRBV18,ASSRSRSGENSNQPQH
TRBJ2-2,few,TRBV10-3,AISETRGVGTGELF
TRBJ1-1,once,TRBV7-9,ASSLSGGVTEAF
TRBJ2-2,NA,TRBV6-5,ASRTPGLHTGELF
TRBJ2-1,NA,TRBV6-5,ASSPPGTSNEQF
TRBJ2-2,NA,TRBV7-6,ASSLPRDTYTGELF
TRBJ1-1,NA,TRBV6-5,ASSKQGGNTEAF
TRBJ1-5,NA,TRBV27,ASGGGGHNQPQH
TRBJ2-7,once,TRBV11-2,ASSPSKAETWGKLAGRTYEQY
TRBJ2-1,NA,TRBV28,ASSFHRGASSYNEQF
TRBJ1-5,NA,TRBV28,ASSLLGDQPQH
TRBJ1-4,few,TRBV29-1,SVLQGHRTEKLF
TRBJ2-7,NA,TRBV5-1,ASTPGGGLLSYEQY
TRBJ2-7,NA,TRBV7-9,ASSLGVSLYEQY
TRBJ1-5,NA,TRBV7-7,ASSLAQPQH
TRBJ1-1,NA,TRBV28,ASRYSAGQNTEAF
TRBJ2-1,NA,TRBV9,ASSAADTAYNEQF
TRBJ1-5,once,TRBV19,ATKEGLISNQPQH
TRBJ1-6,NA,TRBV6-6,ASTPRQGSAPLH
TRBJ1-2,NA,TRBV9,ASSVDRGGGYT
TRBJ1-1,NA,TRBV11-3,ASSLTGDTEAF
TRBJ1-5,NA,TRBV19,ASSPLIERTQH
TRBJ2-7,NA,TRBV2,ASNVLAVDEQY
TRBJ2-1,NA,TRBV18,ASSPREGHNEQF
TRBJ2-7,NA,TRBV7-2,ASSLNAFSGSYEQY
TRBJ1-1,NA,TRBV12-3/TRBV12-4,ASSLALPSAF
TRBJ1-5,NA,TRBV5-1,ASSLGTAAGNPQH
TRBJ1-2,once,TRBV5-1,ASSFGSYYGYT
TRBJ1-1,few,TRBV7-2,ASSLPTGGAEAF
TRBJ2-1,NA,TRBV3-1/TRBV3-2,ASSPDLAGLYNEQF
TRBJ2-1,NA,TRBV5-4,ASSPIGLAGSNEQF
TRBJ2-7,NA,TRBV7-9,ASSSPYLAYEQY
TRBJ2-7,NA,TRBV27,ASSMTPTSEQY
TRBJ1-2,once,TRBV7-9,ASSFFGGDGGYT
TRBJ2-7,NA,TRBV27,ASSSPRGLEQY
TRBJ2-7,NA,TRBV5-4,ASSSAGGAYEQY
TRBJ1-2,NA,TRBV5-4,ASSSTGANLYGYT
TRBJ2-7,once,TRBV5-1,ASRGRGRDRNEQY
TRBJ2-5,NA,TRBV28,ASTSFGETQY